A selection of T cell receptor beta chains follows, all from one sample in a study of patients and donors after allogeneic stem cell transplantation. Using its own MiXCR run on the RT-PCR reads, TCRdb lists one record per CDR3 protein. The table lists approximately 170,000 distinct CDR3 sequences, nearly 25% of them singletons, with 25% to 30% in the top ten. The material sequenced was blood, either unsorted or a sorted T cell fraction (not recorded which). The receptors come from a human donor who was either an allogeneic HSCT recipient or a stem cell or donor lymphocyte infusion donor (not recorded which). It is not recorded whose cells these are; they may come from a transplant donor. Each CDR3 is given with its conserved first and last residue. Fields, in order: clone size, J gene, V gene, D gene, CDR3 protein, CDR3 DNA. The D gene is left open where the match is weak. Clone size is not always given. Where it is, it says once, few, many or a class for expanded clones.

clone size: few
J gene: TRBJ1-5
V gene: TRBV15
D gene: NA
CDR3 protein: CATSRGWSINQPQHF
CDR3 DNA: TGTGCCACCAGCAGAGGGTGGTCGATAAATCAGCCCCAGCATTTT

clone size: few
J gene: TRBJ2-7
V gene: TRBV25-1
D gene: NA
CDR3 protein: CASSEFLDGRGSYEQYF
CDR3 DNA: TGTGCCAGCAGTGAATTTTTGGATGGCAGGGGCAGCTACGAGCAGTACTTC

clone size: NA
J gene: TRBJ2-7
V gene: TRBV27
D gene: TRBD2
CDR3 protein: CASSPPRGTTPYEQYF
CDR3 DNA: TGTGCCAGCAGTCCCCCCCGTGGGACTACCCCCTACGAGCAGTACTTC

clone size: NA
J gene: TRBJ1-2
V gene: TRBV5-6
D gene: NA
CDR3 protein: CASSLRLLYGYTF
CDR3 DNA: TGTGCCAGCAGCCTGCGACTGCTCTATGGCTACACCTTC

clone size: NA
J gene: TRBJ2-3
V gene: TRBV20-1
D gene: NA
CDR3 protein: CSARDMTFYTQYF
CDR3 DNA: TGCAGTGCTAGAGATATGACTTTTTATACGCAGTATTTT

clone size: NA
J gene: TRBJ1-1
V gene: TRBV6-5
D gene: NA
CDR3 protein: CASSYSVNTEAFF
CDR3 DNA: TGTGCCAGCAGTTATTCAGTGAACACTGAAGCTTTCTTT

clone size: NA
J gene: TRBJ2-3
V gene: TRBV4-3
D gene: TRBD2
CDR3 protein: CASSQSSGSTDTQYF
CDR3 DNA: TGCGCCAGCAGCCAATCTAGCGGGAGTACAGATACGCAGTATTTT

clone size: NA
J gene: TRBJ2-7
V gene: TRBV29-1
D gene: NA
CDR3 protein: CSVAGVMNEQYF
CDR3 DNA: TGCAGCGTTGCGGGAGTAATGAACGAGCAGTACTTC

clone size: NA
J gene: TRBJ2-4
V gene: TRBV6-6
D gene: NA
CDR3 protein: CASSGAGIPFQYF
CDR3 DNA: TGTGCCAGCAGTGGGGCCGGGATCCCCTTTCAGTACTTC

clone size: NA
J gene: TRBJ1-6
V gene: TRBV3-1
D gene: NA
CDR3 protein: CASSKSGTLQKSPLHF
CDR3 DNA: TGTGCCAGCAGCAAATCCGGGACCTTACAAAAATCACCCCTCCACTTT

clone size: NA
J gene: TRBJ2-2
V gene: TRBV12-3/TRBV12-4
D gene: NA
CDR3 protein: CASSFWGATGELFF
CDR3 DNA: TGTGCCAGCAGTTTTTGGGGGGCTACCGGGGAGCTGTTTTTT

clone size: few
J gene: TRBJ1-6
V gene: TRBV13
D gene: TRBD1
CDR3 protein: CASSQNRGYSSPLHF
CDR3 DNA: TGTGCCAGCAGCCAGAACAGGGGGTACAGTTCACCCCTCCACTTT

clone size: NA
J gene: TRBJ2-1
V gene: TRBV29-1
D gene: TRBD1
CDR3 protein: CSVGQGARDEQFF
CDR3 DNA: TGCAGCGTTGGACAGGGGGCGCGGGATGAGCAGTTCTTC

clone size: NA
J gene: TRBJ2-2
V gene: TRBV9
D gene: NA
CDR3 protein: CASSVGDPGELFF
CDR3 DNA: TGTGCCAGCAGCGTAGGAGACCCCGGGGAGCTGTTTTTT

clone size: few
J gene: TRBJ2-1
V gene: TRBV7-9
D gene: NA
CDR3 protein: CASSWTEYNEQFF
CDR3 DNA: TGTGCCAGCAGCTGGACAGAGTACAATGAGCAGTTCTTC

clone size: NA
J gene: TRBJ1-1
V gene: TRBV12-3/TRBV12-4
D gene: NA
CDR3 protein: CASIITQGLNTEAFF
CDR3 DNA: TGTGCCAGCATTATAACTCAGGGGTTGAACACTGAAGCTTTCTTT

clone size: few
J gene: TRBJ2-7
V gene: TRBV4-3
D gene: NA
CDR3 protein: CASSQDWYWDTTSYEQYF
CDR3 DNA: TGCGCCAGCAGCCAAGATTGGTATTGGGACACGACCTCCTACGAGCAGTACTTC

clone size: few
J gene: TRBJ1-1
V gene: TRBV5-1
D gene: TRBD1
CDR3 protein: CASSYHRDRLNTEAFF
CDR3 DNA: TGCGCCAGCAGCTACCACCGGGACAGGTTGAACACTGAAGCTTTCTTT

clone size: NA
J gene: TRBJ2-7
V gene: TRBV19
D gene: NA
CDR3 protein: CASSIDHGSALSYYEQYF
CDR3 DNA: TGTGCCAGTAGTATAGATCATGGTTCCGCACTGTCGTACTACGAGCAGTACTTC

clone size: NA
J gene: TRBJ2-2
V gene: TRBV4-3
D gene: TRBD1
CDR3 protein: CASSQDGDSTRSGELFF
CDR3 DNA: TGCGCCAGCAGCCAAGATGGGGACAGTACAAGATCCGGGGAGCTGTTTTTT

clone size: NA
J gene: TRBJ1-6
V gene: TRBV7-2
D gene: NA
CDR3 protein: CASSFMSSYNSPLHF
CDR3 DNA: TGTGCCAGCAGCTTTATGAGCTCCTATAATTCACCCCTCCACTTT

clone size: few
J gene: TRBJ2-3
V gene: TRBV9
D gene: NA
CDR3 protein: CASSVPPSGTDTQYF
CDR3 DNA: TGTGCCAGCAGCGTCCCCCCTAGCGGCACAGATACGCAGTATTTT

clone size: few
J gene: TRBJ1-5
V gene: TRBV6-5
D gene: NA
CDR3 protein: CASRGLDRNQPQHF
CDR3 DNA: TGTGCCAGCAGAGGACTCGACCGCAATCAGCCCCAGCATTTT

clone size: few
J gene: TRBJ1-6
V gene: TRBV10-3
D gene: TRBD1
CDR3 protein: CAIRTGQGTNSPLHF
CDR3 DNA: TGTGCCATCAGGACGGGACAGGGAACCAATTCACCCCTCCACTTT

clone size: NA
J gene: TRBJ2-7
V gene: TRBV5-8
D gene: TRBD1
CDR3 protein: CASSPGTAHEQYF
CDR3 DNA: TGTGCCAGCAGCCCCGGGACAGCCCACGAGCAGTACTTC

clone size: NA
J gene: TRBJ1-5
V gene: TRBV5-1
D gene: NA
CDR3 protein: CASSLEAGCNQPQHF
CDR3 DNA: TGCGCCAGCAGCTTGGAAGCGGGCTGCAATCAGCCCCAGCATTTT

clone size: NA
J gene: TRBJ1-1
V gene: TRBV3-1
D gene: NA
CDR3 protein: CASSQRGWGLNTEAFF
CDR3 DNA: TGTGCCAGCAGCCAAAGAGGCTGGGGATTGAACACTGAAGCTTTCTTT

clone size: few
J gene: TRBJ1-1
V gene: TRBV29-1
D gene: NA
CDR3 protein: CSVESGTEAFF
CDR3 DNA: TGCAGCGTTGAATCGGGTACTGAAGCTTTCTTT

clone size: few
J gene: TRBJ1-6
V gene: TRBV6-4
D gene: NA
CDR3 protein: CASSEVGNSPLHF
CDR3 DNA: TGTGCCAGCAGTGAGGTGGGGAATTCACCCCTCCACTTT

clone size: few
J gene: TRBJ2-3
V gene: TRBV20-1
D gene: NA
CDR3 protein: CSARAMTGEHSDTQYF
CDR3 DNA: TGCAGTGCTAGAGCGATGACGGGGGAGCACTCGGATACGCAGTATTTT

clone size: NA
J gene: TRBJ1-4
V gene: TRBV4-1
D gene: NA
CDR3 protein: CASSLRRSDEKLFF
CDR3 DNA: TGCGCCAGCAGCCTGCGACGAAGTGATGAAAAACTGTTTTTT

clone size: NA
J gene: TRBJ1-2
V gene: TRBV20-1
D gene: TRBD1
CDR3 protein: CSAPTGASGRYGYTF
CDR3 DNA: TGCAGTGCTCCAACAGGGGCCTCAGGGAGATATGGCTACACCTTC

clone size: many
J gene: TRBJ1-5
V gene: TRBV7-2
D gene: TRBD1
CDR3 protein: CASSPDRESNQPQHF
CDR3 DNA: TGTGCCAGCAGTCCGGACAGGGAGAGCAATCAGCCCCAGCATTTT

clone size: few
J gene: TRBJ1-5
V gene: TRBV5-1
D gene: NA
CDR3 protein: CASSLNTDSNQPQHF
CDR3 DNA: TGCGCCAGCAGCTTGAATACAGATAGCAATCAGCCCCAGCATTTT

clone size: NA
J gene: TRBJ2-4
V gene: TRBV10-3
D gene: TRBD2
CDR3 protein: CAIRGEERVYF
CDR3 DNA: TGTGCCATCCGGGGGGAGGAGCGAGTGTACTTC

clone size: NA
J gene: TRBJ2-1
V gene: TRBV2
D gene: TRBD2
CDR3 protein: CASSDGMASGNEQFF
CDR3 DNA: TGTGCCAGCAGTGATGGTATGGCTAGCGGCAATGAGCAGTTCTTC

clone size: few
J gene: TRBJ2-2
V gene: TRBV12-3/TRBV12-4
D gene: NA
CDR3 protein: CASSSRETGELFF
CDR3 DNA: TGTGCCAGCAGCTCCCGGGAGACCGGGGAGCTGTTTTTT

clone size: NA
J gene: TRBJ2-3
V gene: TRBV20-1
D gene: NA
CDR3 protein: CSANSPSTDTQYF
CDR3 DNA: TGCAGTGCTAACAGCCCTAGCACAGATACGCAGTATTTT

clone size: NA
J gene: TRBJ2-1
V gene: TRBV4-3
D gene: NA
CDR3 protein: CASSQDRVVGGNEQFF
CDR3 DNA: TGCGCCAGCAGCCAAGATCGAGTAGTAGGGGGCAATGAGCAGTTCTTC

clone size: many
J gene: TRBJ1-1
V gene: TRBV12-3/TRBV12-4
D gene: TRBD1
CDR3 protein: CASSHRGSEAFF
CDR3 DNA: TGTGCCAGCAGTCACAGGGGGTCTGAAGCTTTCTTT

clone size: once
J gene: TRBJ2-7
V gene: TRBV5-1
D gene: TRBD1
CDR3 protein: CASSEGQGVSYEQYF
CDR3 DNA: TGCGCCAGCAGCGAAGGACAGGGGGTCTCCTACGAGCAGTACTTC

clone size: NA
J gene: TRBJ2-7
V gene: TRBV10-3
D gene: TRBD2
CDR3 protein: CAISDQTSAAYEQYF
CDR3 DNA: TGTGCCATCAGTGACCAGACTAGCGCCGCCTACGAGCAGTACTTC

clone size: NA
J gene: TRBJ1-2
V gene: TRBV4-1
D gene: NA
CDR3 protein: CASSQVSRGGDYGYTF
CDR3 DNA: TGCGCCAGCAGCCAAGTGTCCCGGGGGGGTGACTATGGCTACACCTTC

clone size: NA
J gene: TRBJ1-6
V gene: TRBV6-4
D gene: NA
CDR3 protein: CASSDPIGPLHF
CDR3 DNA: TGTGCCAGCAGTGACCCTATTGGACCCCTCCACTTT

clone size: many
J gene: TRBJ2-2
V gene: TRBV27
D gene: NA
CDR3 protein: CASSTSLLAHTGELFF
CDR3 DNA: TGTGCCAGCAGCACATCCCTTCTAGCGCACACCGGGGAGCTGTTTTTT

clone size: once
J gene: TRBJ1-6
V gene: TRBV6-5
D gene: NA
CDR3 protein: CASSYADSNSPLHF
CDR3 DNA: TGTGCCAGCAGTTACGCCGACAGTAATTCACCCCTCCACTTT

clone size: NA
J gene: TRBJ2-2
V gene: TRBV3-1
D gene: TRBD2
CDR3 protein: CASSLGLAGHGELFF
CDR3 DNA: TGTGCCAGCAGCCTGGGACTAGCGGGGCACGGGGAGCTGTTTTTT

clone size: NA
J gene: TRBJ2-3
V gene: TRBV3-1
D gene: NA
CDR3 protein: CASSQGTASTDTQYF
CDR3 DNA: TGTGCCAGCAGCCAAGGGACAGCTAGCACAGATACGCAGTATTTT

clone size: NA
J gene: TRBJ2-1
V gene: TRBV5-1
D gene: TRBD1
CDR3 protein: CASSQTGPYNEQFF
CDR3 DNA: TGCGCCAGCAGCCAGACAGGGCCGTACAATGAGCAGTTCTTC

clone size: NA
J gene: TRBJ2-1
V gene: TRBV20-1
D gene: NA
CDR3 protein: CSARKPGLSYNEQFF
CDR3 DNA: TGCAGTGCTAGAAAACCGGGACTCAGCTACAATGAGCAGTTCTTC

clone size: NA
J gene: TRBJ1-5
V gene: TRBV7-6
D gene: TRBD1
CDR3 protein: CASSLGQGVWPQHF
CDR3 DNA: TGTGCCAGCAGCTTAGGACAGGGGGTTTGGCCCCAGCATTTT

clone size: NA
J gene: TRBJ2-3
V gene: TRBV20-1
D gene: NA
CDR3 protein: CSAKDRPRTDTQYF
CDR3 DNA: TGCAGTGCTAAGGACAGACCCCGCACAGATACGCAGTATTTT

clone size: many
J gene: TRBJ1-1
V gene: TRBV19
D gene: TRBD1
CDR3 protein: CASHPGQLNTEAFF
CDR3 DNA: TGTGCCAGTCACCCGGGACAGTTGAACACTGAAGCTTTCTTT

clone size: once
J gene: TRBJ2-6
V gene: TRBV20-1
D gene: NA
CDR3 protein: CIALSGANVLTF
CDR3 DNA: TGCATAGCTTTATCTGGGGCCAACGTCCTGACTTTC

clone size: NA
J gene: TRBJ2-7
V gene: TRBV20-1
D gene: NA
CDR3 protein: CSADLGKAYEQYF
CDR3 DNA: TGCAGTGCTGATCTAGGAAAAGCCTACGAGCAGTACTTC

clone size: NA
J gene: TRBJ1-2
V gene: TRBV2
D gene: TRBD1
CDR3 protein: CASTSPGQVSLNYGYTF
CDR3 DNA: TGTGCCAGCACCTCACCGGGACAGGTATCTCTTAACTATGGCTACACCTTC